This T cell receptor beta chain is from a study of blood T cells in healthy people across ages. Sample-barcoded 5' priming and a J-beta primer mix drove a second PCR of roughly 7 to 11 cycles. TCRdb used MiXCR to reprocess the 5' RACE reads, holding one entry per CDR3 protein. The sample contains 1.5 million to 2 million distinct CDR3 sequences, 25% to 30% of which appear only once. Germline-derived CDR1 and CDR2 are DFQATT and SNEGSKA (reference sequence). This CDR3 contains 21 residues. V was pared by 1 base and J by 5 bases, with 19 bases of the junction left unmatched. In its sample, this clonotype was seen a few times.

The chain has TRBV20-1 and TRBJ2-1; TRBD2 matches at 14 bases. Input material: blood. This clonotype was sampled from a woman aged 25 to 39 in good health. CDR3: CSARAPLNGTSGSAQHNEQFF. CDR3 sequence (DNA): TGCAGTGCTAGAGCCCCCCTGAACGGGACTAGCGGGAGTGCCCAACACAATGAGCAGTTCTTC.